This record covers a single T cell receptor (beta chain). Its antigen has not been determined. Per-base quality was not reported, and no clone a single base away is much larger than it. The treatment or condition label for this specimen denotes: allogeneic hematopoietic cell transplantation with graft depleted of TCRalphabeta T cells and CD19 B cells. TCRalphabeta/CD19-depleted allogeneic hematopoietic cell grafts were given to the transplant recipients, all of whom were children. V is reduced by 1 base and J by 0 bases, leaving a spacing of 6 bases between them. Reading from cysteine to phenylalanine, the CDR3 counts 14 amino acids. Only the CDR3 region is kept as DNA, spanning 42 bases read in frame from base 1. CDR1 and CDR2, looked up from the germline V gene, are SGDLS and YYNGEE. These data originate in a study of T-cell reconstitution after alpha-beta-depleted transplantation in children (dated by TCRdb to 2016 to 2017). Broadly, across the study: T-cell immune reconstitution after TCRalphabeta/CD19-depleted allogeneic hematopoietic cell transplantation in children was quantitatively tracked in the study by means of TCR repertoire profiling. Broader findings and caveats from the paper: Hyperexpanded clone frequencies declined over subsequent months; after one year, T-cell counts and TCRbeta diversity were mostly attributed to newly produced T cells. About two months after transplant, the apparently early recovery of alphabetaT-cell counts reportedly depended on just several hundred clones that had expanded rapidly and came from non-depleted graft cells. In some patients, the high TCRbeta diversity seen at day 60 was put down to recipient T cells and intrathymic progenitors that had survived conditioning.

Library preparation was by PCR. The instrument given in TCRdb is Illumina HiSeq 2500. To normalize quantification of the TCRbeta repertoire, the TCR libraries were built with molecular barcoding that relied on unique molecular identifiers. The raw public data were reprocessed by TCRdb itself: fastp quality trimming at Q25, MiXCR clonotype calling, in-frame beta chains only. Every distinct CDR3 protein forms one entry, paired with its most common genes and DNA. The sample contains a few hundred thousand distinct CDR3 sequences, roughly 7% of them found a single time. The leading ten clones occupy 5.5% to 6.5% of the sample.

This TCR derives from a boy under 10 years old with acute lymphoblastic leukemia, due to receive a stem cell transplant. Sequenced material: PBMCs, taken before TCRalphabeta/CD19-depleted stem cell transplant. The chain links TRBV9 with TRBJ2-3; the D gene remains uncertain. The CDR3 region reads CASSVYGSTDTQYF. The sequenced DNA: TGTGCCAGCAGCGTATACGGGAGCACAGATACGCAGTATTTT. Outside the CDR3, residues come from the reference TRBV9 and TRBJ2-3 proteins, so the full variable domain is: DSGVTQTPKHLITATGQRVTLRCSPRSGDLSVYWYQQSLDQGLQFLIQYYNGEERAKGNILERFSAQQFPDLHSELNLSSLELGDSALYFCASSVYGSTDTQYFGPGTRLTVL.